The subject of this entry is one T cell receptor (beta chain). This entry comes from a study of blood T cell repertoires in COVID-19. Across the whole study: The samples span acute and convalescent COVID-19 from the United States, Italy and Spain.

The data were produced by immunoSEQ multiplex PCR, yet TCRdb's version contains in-frame clones alone and is incomplete. The top ten hold about 1.6% of the sample, which has roughly 380,000 clones, about 88% seen once. Trimming cost V 4 bases and J 2 bases; bases outside gene matches: 5. The CDR3 runs 15 residues. Germline assignment: CDR1 MNHEY and CDR2 SVGEGT. This TCR came from a woman between 40 and 50 years old with COVID-19, enrolled during active disease. The specimen sequenced was peripheral blood. The V call is TRBV6-2 or TRBV6-3, the J call TRBJ2-1, with 7 bases lining up with TRBD2. Here the CDR3 reads CASSFRGGAYNEQFF. CDR3 DNA sequence: TGTGCCAGCAGTTTTCGCGGGGGAGCCTACAATGAGCAGTTCTTC.